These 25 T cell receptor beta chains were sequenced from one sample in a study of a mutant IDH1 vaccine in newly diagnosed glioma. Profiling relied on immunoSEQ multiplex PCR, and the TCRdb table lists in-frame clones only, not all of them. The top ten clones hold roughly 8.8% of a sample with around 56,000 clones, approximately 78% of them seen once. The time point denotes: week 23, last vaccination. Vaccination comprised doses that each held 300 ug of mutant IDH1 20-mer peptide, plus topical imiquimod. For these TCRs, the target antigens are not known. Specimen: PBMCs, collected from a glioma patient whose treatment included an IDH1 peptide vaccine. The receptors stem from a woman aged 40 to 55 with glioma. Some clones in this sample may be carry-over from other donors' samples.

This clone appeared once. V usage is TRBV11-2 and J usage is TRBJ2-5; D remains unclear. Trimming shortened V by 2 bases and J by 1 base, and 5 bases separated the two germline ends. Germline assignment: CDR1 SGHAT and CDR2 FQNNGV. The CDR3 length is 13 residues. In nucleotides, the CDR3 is TGTGCCAGCAGCTTACCAACCCAAGAGACCCAGTACTTC. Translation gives CASSLPTQETQYF.

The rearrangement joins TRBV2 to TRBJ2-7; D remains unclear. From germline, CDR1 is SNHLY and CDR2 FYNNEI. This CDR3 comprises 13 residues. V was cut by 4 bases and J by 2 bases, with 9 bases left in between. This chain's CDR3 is CASSGGWAYEQYF. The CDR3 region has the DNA TGTGCCAGCAGTGGGGGATGGGCCTACGAGCAGTACTTC.

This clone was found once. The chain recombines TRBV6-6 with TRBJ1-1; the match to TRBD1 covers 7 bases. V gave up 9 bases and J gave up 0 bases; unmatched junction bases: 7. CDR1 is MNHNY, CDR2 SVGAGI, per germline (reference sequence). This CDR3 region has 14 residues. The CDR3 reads CASTEGQLNTEAFF. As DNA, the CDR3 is TGTGCCAGTACTGAGGGACAGTTGAACACTGAAGCTTTCTTT.

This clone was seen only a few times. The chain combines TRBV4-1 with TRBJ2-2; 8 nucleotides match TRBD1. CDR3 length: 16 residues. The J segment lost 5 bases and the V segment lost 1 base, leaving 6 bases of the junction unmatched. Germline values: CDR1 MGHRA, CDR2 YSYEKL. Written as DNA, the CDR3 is TGCGCCAGCAGCCAAGCAGGGGGCTTTAGAACCGGGGAGCTGTTTTTT. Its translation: CASSQAGGFRTGELFF.

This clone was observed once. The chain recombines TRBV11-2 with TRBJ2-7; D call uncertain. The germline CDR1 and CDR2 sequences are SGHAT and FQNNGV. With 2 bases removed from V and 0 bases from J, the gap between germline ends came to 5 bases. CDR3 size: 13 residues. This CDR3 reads CASSLRYSYEQYF. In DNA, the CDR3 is TGTGCCAGCAGCTTACGGTACTCCTACGAGCAGTACTTC.

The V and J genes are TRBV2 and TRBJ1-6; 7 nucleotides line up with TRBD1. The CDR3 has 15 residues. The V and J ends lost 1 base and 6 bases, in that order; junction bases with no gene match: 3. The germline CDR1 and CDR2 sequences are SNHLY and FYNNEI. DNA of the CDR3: TGTGCCAGCAGTGAAGAAAGGGGGCCTAATTCACCCCTCCACTTT. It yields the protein CASSEERGPNSPLHF. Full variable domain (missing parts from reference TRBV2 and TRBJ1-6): EPEVTQTPSHQVTQMGQEVILRCVPISNHLYFYWYRQILGQKVEFLVSFYNNEISEKSEIFDDQFSVERPDGSNFTLKIRSTKLEDSAMYFCASSEERGPNSPLHFGNGTRLTVT.

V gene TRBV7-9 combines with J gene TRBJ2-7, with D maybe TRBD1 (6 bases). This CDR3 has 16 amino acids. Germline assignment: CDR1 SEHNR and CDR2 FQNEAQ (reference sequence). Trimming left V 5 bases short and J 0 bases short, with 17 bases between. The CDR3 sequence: CASSPPTGLYSYEQYF. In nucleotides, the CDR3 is TGTGCCAGCAGCCCCCCGACAGGCCTTTACTCCTACGAGCAGTACTTC.

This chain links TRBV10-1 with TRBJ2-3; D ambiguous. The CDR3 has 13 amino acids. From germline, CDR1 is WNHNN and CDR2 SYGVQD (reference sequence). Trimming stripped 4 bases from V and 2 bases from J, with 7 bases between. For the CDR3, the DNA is TGCGCCAGCAGTGCACTTTCCACAGATACGCAGTATTTT. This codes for CASSALSTDTQYF.

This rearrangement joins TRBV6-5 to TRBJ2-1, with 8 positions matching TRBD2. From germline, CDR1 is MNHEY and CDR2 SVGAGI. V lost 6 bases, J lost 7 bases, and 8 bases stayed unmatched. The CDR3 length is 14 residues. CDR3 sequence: CASSWAGGWNEQFF. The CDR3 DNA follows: TGTGCCAGCAGCTGGGCGGGGGGCTGGAATGAGCAGTTCTTC.

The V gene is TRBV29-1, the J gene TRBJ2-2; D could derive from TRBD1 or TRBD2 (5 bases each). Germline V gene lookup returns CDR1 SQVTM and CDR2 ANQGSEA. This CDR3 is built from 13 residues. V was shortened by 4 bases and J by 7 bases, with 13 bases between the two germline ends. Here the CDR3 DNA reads TGCAGCGTTGCAACGGGGCCTGACGGGGAGCTGTTTTTT. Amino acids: CSVATGPDGELFF.

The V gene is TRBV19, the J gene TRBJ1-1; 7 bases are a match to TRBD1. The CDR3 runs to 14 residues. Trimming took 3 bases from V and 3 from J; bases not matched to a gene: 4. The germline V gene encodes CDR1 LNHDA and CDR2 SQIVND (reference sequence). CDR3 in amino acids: CASSMAGGHTEAFF. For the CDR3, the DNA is TGTGCCAGTAGTATGGCAGGGGGGCACACTGAAGCTTTCTTT.

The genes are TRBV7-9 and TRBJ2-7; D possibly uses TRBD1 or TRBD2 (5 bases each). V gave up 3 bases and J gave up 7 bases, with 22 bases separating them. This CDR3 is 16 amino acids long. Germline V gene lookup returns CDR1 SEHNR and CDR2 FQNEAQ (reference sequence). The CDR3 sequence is CASSLGDRQPAGEQYF. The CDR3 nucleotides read TGTGCCAGCAGCTTGGGAGACAGACAGCCCGCTGGGGAGCAGTACTTC.

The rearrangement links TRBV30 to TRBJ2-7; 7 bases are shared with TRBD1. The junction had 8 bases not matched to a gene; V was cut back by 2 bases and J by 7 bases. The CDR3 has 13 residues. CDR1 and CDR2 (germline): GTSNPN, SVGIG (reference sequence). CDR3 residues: CAWSSTGVGEQYF. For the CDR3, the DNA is TGTGCCTGGAGTAGCACAGGGGTTGGGGAGCAGTACTTC.

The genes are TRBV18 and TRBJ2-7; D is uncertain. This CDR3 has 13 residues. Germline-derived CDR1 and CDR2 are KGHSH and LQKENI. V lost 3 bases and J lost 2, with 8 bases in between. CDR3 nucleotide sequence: TGTGCCAGCTCACCCGGCGTAACCTACGAGCAGTACTTC. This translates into CASSPGVTYEQYF. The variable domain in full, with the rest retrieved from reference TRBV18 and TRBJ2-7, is NAGVMQNPRHLVRRRGQEARLRCSPMKGHSHVYWYRQLPEEGLKFMVYLQKENIIDESGMPKERFSAEFPKEGPSILRIQQVVRGDSAAYFCASSPGVTYEQYFGPGTRLTVT.

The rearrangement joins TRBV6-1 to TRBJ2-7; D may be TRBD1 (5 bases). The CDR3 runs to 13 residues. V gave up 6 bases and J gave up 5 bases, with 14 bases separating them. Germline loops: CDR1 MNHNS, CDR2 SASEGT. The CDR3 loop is CASRTGPDHEQYF. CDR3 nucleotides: TGTGCCAGCAGAACAGGCCCGGACCACGAGCAGTACTTC.

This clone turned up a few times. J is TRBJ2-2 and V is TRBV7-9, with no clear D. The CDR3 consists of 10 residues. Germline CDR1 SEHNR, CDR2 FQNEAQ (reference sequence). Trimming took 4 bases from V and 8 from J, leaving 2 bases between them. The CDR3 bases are TGTGCCAGCAGCTATGGGGAGCTGTTTTTT. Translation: CASSYGELFF.

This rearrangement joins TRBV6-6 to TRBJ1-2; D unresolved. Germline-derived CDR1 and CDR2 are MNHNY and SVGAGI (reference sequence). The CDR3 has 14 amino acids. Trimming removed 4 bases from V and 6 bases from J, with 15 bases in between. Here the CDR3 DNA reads TGTGCCAGCAGTTTCGAAAGGGCCCCTGATGGCTACACCTTC. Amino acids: CASSFERAPDGYTF.

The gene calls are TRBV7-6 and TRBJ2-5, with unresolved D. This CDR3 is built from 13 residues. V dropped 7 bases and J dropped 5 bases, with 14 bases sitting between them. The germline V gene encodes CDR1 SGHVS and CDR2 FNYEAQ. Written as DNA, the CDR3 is TGTGCCAGCAAACCTCGACCGAGGGAGACCCAGTACTTC. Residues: CASKPRPRETQYF.

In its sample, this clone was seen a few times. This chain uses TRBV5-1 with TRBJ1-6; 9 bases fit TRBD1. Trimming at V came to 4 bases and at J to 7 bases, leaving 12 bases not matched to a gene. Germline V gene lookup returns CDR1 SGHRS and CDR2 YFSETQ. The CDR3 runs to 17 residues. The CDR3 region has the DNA TGCGCCAGCAGCCCTTACGGGACAGGGAGCTCAAATTCACCCCTCCACTTT. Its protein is CASSPYGTGSSNSPLHF. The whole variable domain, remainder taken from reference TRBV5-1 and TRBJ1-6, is KAGVTQTPRYLIKTRGQQVTLSCSPISGHRSVSWYQQTPGQGLQFLFEYFSETQRNKGNFPGRFSGRQFSNSRSEMNVSTLELGDSALYLCASSPYGTGSSNSPLHFGNGTRLTVT.

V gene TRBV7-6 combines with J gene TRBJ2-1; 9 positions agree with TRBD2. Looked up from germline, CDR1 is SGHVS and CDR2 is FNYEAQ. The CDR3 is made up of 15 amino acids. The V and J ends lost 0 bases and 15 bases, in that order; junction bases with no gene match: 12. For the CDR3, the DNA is TGTGCCAGCAGCTTAGCGCAGGGCGGGGGGGCCAATCGGTTCTTC. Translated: CASSLAQGGGANRFF.

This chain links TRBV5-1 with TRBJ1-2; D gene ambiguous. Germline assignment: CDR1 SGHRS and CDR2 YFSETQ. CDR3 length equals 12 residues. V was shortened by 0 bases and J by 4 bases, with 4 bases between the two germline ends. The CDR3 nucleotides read TGCGCCAGCAGCTTGGAAGGCTATGGCTACACCTTC. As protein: CASSLEGYGYTF.

The CDR3 DNA reads as TGCGCCAGCAGCTTCGGTTGGGCGACGGATTCCTTAGCCAAAAACATTCAGTACTTC. Residues: CASSFGWATDSLAKNIQYF. This chain joins TRBV5-1 and TRBJ2-4; D not certain. CDR3 length equals 19 residues. Trimming took 2 bases from V and 0 from J, leaving 21 bases between them. The germline gives CDR1 SGHRS, CDR2 YFSETQ.

CDR3 residues: CASSITRGETQYF. In DNA form, the CDR3 reads TGTGCCAGTAGTATTACAAGGGGGGAGACCCAGTACTTC. This chain links TRBV19 with TRBJ2-5, with a weak D call TRBD1 (6 bases). Germline CDR1 is LNHDA and CDR2 is SQIVND (reference sequence). Between the trimmed V and J ends, which lost 3 bases and 5 bases, there was a span of 10 bases. The CDR3 loop spans 13 amino acids.

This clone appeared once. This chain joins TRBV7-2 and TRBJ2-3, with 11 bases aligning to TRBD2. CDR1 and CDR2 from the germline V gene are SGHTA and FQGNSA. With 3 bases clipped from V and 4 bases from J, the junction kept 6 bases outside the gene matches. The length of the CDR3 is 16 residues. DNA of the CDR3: TGTGCCAGCAGCTTGGTAGCGGGGGGGCCCCCAGATACGCAGTATTTT. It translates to CASSLVAGGPPDTQYF.

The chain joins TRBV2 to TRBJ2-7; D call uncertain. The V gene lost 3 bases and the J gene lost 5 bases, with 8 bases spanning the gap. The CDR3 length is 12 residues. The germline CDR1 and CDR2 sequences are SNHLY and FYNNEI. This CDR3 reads CASSERLNEQYF. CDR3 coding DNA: TGTGCCAGCAGTGAGCGACTTAACGAGCAGTACTTC.